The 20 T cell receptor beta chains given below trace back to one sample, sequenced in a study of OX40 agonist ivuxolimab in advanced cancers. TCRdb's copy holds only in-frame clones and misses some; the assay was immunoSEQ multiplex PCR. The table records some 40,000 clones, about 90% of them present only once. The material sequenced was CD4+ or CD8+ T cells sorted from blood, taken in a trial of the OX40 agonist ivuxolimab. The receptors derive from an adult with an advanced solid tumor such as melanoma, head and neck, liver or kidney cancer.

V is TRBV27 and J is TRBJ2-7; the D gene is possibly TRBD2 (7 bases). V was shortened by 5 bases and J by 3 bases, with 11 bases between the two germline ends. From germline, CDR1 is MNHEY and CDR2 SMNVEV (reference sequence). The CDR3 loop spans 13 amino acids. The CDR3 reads CASSRGGGYEQYF. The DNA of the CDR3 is TGTGCCAGCAGTAGAGGGGGGGGCTACGAGCAGTACTTC.

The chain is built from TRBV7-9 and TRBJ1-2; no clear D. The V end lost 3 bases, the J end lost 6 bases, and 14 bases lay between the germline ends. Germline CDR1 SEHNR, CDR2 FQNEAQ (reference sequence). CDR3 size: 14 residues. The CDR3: CASSFPGFFDGYTF. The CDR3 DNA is TGTGCCAGCAGCTTTCCCGGATTTTTCGATGGCTACACCTTC.

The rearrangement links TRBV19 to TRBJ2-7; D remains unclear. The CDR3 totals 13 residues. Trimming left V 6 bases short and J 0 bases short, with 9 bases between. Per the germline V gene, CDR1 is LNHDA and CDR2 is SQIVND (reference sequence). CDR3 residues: CASRGLSSYEQYF. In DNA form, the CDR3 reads TGTGCCAGTAGGGGTCTAAGCTCCTACGAGCAGTACTTC.

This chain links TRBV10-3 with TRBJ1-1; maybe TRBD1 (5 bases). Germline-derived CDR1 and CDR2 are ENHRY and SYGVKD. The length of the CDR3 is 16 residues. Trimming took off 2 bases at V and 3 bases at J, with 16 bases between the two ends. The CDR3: CAISERGRARDTEAFF. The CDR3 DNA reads TGTGCCATCAGTGAGCGGGGCAGGGCGCGGGACACTGAAGCTTTCTTT.

The CDR3 reads CASSLGGQGYGYTF. CDR3 in DNA: TGTGCCAGCAGCTTAGGCGGACAGGGATATGGCTACACCTTC. This chain links TRBV11-2 with TRBJ1-2; TRBD1 aligns across 8 bases. J lost 5 bases, V lost 1 base, and 3 bases had no gene match. This CDR3 contains 14 residues. Per germline, CDR1 SGHAT and CDR2 FQNNGV.

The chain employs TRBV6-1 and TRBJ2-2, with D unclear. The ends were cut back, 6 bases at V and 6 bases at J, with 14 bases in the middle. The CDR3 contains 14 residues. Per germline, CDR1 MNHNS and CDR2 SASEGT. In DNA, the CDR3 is TGTGCCAGCAGGGGGTTAGGGTACCCCGGGGAGCTGTTTTTT. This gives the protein CASRGLGYPGELFF.

CDR3 DNA: TGTGCCAGCAGTTTGATGGTGAAGGGCAATCAGCCCCAGCATTTT. Translation gives CASSLMVKGNQPQHF. The V and J genes are TRBV28 and TRBJ1-5; D not resolved. Germline lookup yields CDR1 MDHEN and CDR2 SYDVKM. The CDR3 sequence is 15 residues long. The V and J ends lost 3 bases and 2 bases respectively, with 11 bases between them.

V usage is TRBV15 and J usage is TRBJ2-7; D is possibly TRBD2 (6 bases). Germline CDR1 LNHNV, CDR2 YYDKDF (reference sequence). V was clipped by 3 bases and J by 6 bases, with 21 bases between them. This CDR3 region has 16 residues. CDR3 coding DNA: TGTGCCACCAGCAGGATTCGGGGGACTCCTTGGGGCGAGCAGTACTTC. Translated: CATSRIRGTPWGEQYF.

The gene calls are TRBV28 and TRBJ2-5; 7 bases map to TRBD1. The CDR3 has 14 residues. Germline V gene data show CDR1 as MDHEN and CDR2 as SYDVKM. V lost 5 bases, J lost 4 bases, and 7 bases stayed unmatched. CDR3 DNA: TGTGCCAGCAGTCCCAACAGGGGACCAGAGACCCAGTACTTC. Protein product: CASSPNRGPETQYF.

The CDR3 protein is CASSPKGQTIYNEQFF. CDR3 DNA: TGTGCCAGCAGTCCCAAGGGGCAGACAATCTACAATGAGCAGTTCTTC. This chain joins TRBV27 and TRBJ2-1, with D possibly matching TRBD1 (5 bases). Trimming removed 5 bases from V and 3 bases from J, with 17 bases in between. CDR3 size: 16 residues. Germline V lookup: CDR1 MNHEY, CDR2 SMNVEV (reference sequence).

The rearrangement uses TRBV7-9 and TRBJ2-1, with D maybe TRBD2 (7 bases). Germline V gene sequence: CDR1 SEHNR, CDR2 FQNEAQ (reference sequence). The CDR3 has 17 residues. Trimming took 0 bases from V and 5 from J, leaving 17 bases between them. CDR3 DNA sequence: TGTGCCAGCAGCTTAGCGAACGGGGGGCTGGTCGACAATGAGCAGTTCTTC. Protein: CASSLANGGLVDNEQFF.

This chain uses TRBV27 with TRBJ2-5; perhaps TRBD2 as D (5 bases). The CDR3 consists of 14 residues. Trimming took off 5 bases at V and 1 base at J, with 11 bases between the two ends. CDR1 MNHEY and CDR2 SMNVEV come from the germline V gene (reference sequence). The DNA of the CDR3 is TGTGCCAGCAGTCTCGGACGGGGCCAAGAGACCCAGTACTTC. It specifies CASSLGRGQETQYF.

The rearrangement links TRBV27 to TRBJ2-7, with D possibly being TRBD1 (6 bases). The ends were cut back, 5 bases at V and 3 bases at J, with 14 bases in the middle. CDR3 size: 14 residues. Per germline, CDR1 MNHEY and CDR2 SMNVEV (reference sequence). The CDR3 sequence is CASSPTGKNYEQYF. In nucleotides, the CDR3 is TGTGCCAGCAGTCCGACAGGAAAAAACTACGAGCAGTACTTC.

The chain's CDR3 is CASSFFAGGEEYF. In DNA, the CDR3 is TGTGCCAGCAGTTTCTTTGCGGGAGGTGAGGAGTATTTT. The chain uses TRBV28 and TRBJ2-3; TRBD2 matches 8 bases. V shed 3 bases and J 13 bases; nucleotides not matched to a gene: 9. This CDR3 is built from 13 residues. Germline CDR1 is MDHEN and CDR2 is SYDVKM.

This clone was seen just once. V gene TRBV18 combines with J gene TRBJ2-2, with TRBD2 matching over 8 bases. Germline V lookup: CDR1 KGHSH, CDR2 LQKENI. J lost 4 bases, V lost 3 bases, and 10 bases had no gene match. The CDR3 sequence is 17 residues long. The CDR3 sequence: CASSPRLAGGGTGELFF. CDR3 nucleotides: TGTGCCAGCTCACCGCGGCTGGCGGGAGGTGGCACCGGGGAGCTGTTTTTT. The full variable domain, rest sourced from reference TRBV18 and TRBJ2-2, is NAGVMQNPRHLVRRRGQEARLRCSPMKGHSHVYWYRQLPEEGLKFMVYLQKENIIDESGMPKERFSAEFPKEGPSILRIQQVVRGDSAAYFCASSPRLAGGGTGELFFGEGSRLTVL.

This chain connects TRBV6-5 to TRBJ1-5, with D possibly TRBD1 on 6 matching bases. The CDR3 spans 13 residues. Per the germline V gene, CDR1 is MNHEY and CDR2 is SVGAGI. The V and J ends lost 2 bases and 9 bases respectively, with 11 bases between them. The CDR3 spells CASSYAGERPQHF. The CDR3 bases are TGTGCCAGCAGTTACGCAGGGGAGCGGCCCCAGCATTTT.

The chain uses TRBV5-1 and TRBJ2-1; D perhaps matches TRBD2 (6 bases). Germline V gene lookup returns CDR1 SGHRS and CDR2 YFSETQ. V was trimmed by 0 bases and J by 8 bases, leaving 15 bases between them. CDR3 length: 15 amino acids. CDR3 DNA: TGCGCCAGCAGCTTGGATAGCGGTCGGGGTGATGAGCAGTTCTTC. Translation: CASSLDSGRGDEQFF.

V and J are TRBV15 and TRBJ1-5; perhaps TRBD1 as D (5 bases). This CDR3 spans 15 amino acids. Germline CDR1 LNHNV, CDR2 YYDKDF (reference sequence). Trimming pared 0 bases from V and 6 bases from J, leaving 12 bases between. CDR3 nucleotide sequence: TGTGCCACCAGCAGAGACAGGGCTCAAAGTCAGCCCCAGCATTTT. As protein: CATSRDRAQSQPQHF.

The CDR3 region is CASSPGQLYGYTF. The CDR3 DNA reads as TGTGCCAGCAGTCCCGGACAGCTCTATGGCTACACCTTC. This sequence joins TRBV6-5 and TRBJ1-2; TRBD1 might be the D (6 bases). The CDR3 runs 13 residues. V was cut by 5 bases and J by 4 bases, with 11 bases left in between. Germline values: CDR1 MNHEY, CDR2 SVGAGI.

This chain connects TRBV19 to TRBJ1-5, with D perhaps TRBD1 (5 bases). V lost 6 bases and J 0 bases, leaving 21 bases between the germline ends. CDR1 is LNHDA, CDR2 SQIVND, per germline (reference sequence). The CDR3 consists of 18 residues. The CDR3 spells CASRGGTSKFYSNQPQHF. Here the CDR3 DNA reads TGTGCCAGTAGGGGGGGGACTTCGAAATTCTATAGCAATCAGCCCCAGCATTTT.